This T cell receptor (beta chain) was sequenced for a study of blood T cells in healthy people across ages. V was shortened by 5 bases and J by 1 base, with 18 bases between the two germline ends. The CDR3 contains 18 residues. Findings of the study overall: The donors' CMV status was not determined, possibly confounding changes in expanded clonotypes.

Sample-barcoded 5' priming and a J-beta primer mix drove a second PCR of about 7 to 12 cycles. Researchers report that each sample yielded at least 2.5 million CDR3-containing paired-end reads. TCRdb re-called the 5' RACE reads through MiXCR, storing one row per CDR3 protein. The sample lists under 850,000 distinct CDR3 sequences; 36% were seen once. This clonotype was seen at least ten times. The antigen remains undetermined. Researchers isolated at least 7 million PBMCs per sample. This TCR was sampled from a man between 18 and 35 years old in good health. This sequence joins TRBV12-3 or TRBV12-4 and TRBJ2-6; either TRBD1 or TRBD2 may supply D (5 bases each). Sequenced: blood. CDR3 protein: CASSDRDPSLSGANVLTF. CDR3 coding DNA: TGTGCCAGCAGTGACCGGGACCCCTCGCTTTCTGGGGCCAACGTCCTGACTTTC.